Here is one TCR beta chain with its context. This may be a read error: a much more frequent sequence differs by one nucleotide. The data stem from a study of T cells in Graves' hyperthyroidism and ophthalmopathy. Trimming took 6 bases from V and 5 from J, leaving 14 bases between them. CDR3 length: 14 residues. Germline V gene lookup returns CDR1 SEHNR and CDR2 FQNEAQ (reference sequence). Researchers amplified the TCR beta CDR3 regions from RNA transcripts. HTBI primers drove first-round RT-PCR of the TCR CDR3. TCRdb redid the calling of the multiplex PCR reads with MiXCR, one entry per CDR3 protein. The sample has about 420,000 distinct CDR3 sequences, around 14% seen once.

Sequencing was done on a sample of blood. The clonotype was recovered from a woman aged 18-30 years with Graves' hyperthyroidism. The rearrangement joins TRBV7-9 to TRBJ1-5; no clear D. CDR3 amino acids: CASRPTVSHQPQHF. CDR3 nucleotide sequence: TGTGCCAGCAGACCGACGGTGTCCCATCAGCCCCAGCATTTT.